These 3 T cell receptor beta chains came from one sample sequenced in a study of blood T cell repertoires in COVID-19. Sequenced by immunoSEQ multiplex PCR; TCRdb stores in-frame clones only, minus some. Of 130,000 to 150,000 clones listed, about four fifths are singletons. The sequenced sample consisted of PBMCs or T cells enriched from blood (not recorded which). Receptors originate from a man aged 50 to 59 who had recovered from COVID-19.

The V and J genes are TRBV30 and TRBJ1-2; possible D gene TRBD1, 5 bases. The CDR3 is 14 amino acids. V was cut by 2 bases and J by 3 bases, with 13 bases left in between. Germline V CDR1 and CDR2: GTSNPN, SVGIG (reference sequence). This CDR3 reads CAWSPQGSHYGYTF. The DNA of the CDR3 is TGTGCCTGGAGTCCCCAGGGTTCACACTATGGCTACACCTTC.

This clone was picked up one time. V is TRBV19 and J is TRBJ1-6; D is undetermined. The CDR3 covers 19 residues. V was trimmed by 3 bases and J by 14 bases, leaving 32 bases between them. CDR1 is LNHDA and CDR2 is SQIVND in the germline V gene (reference sequence). The CDR3 DNA is TGTGCCAGTAGTATCTCCCCTACAAGGCTCGAGGGAGATAATTCGGCCCTCCACTTT. This sequence encodes CASSISPTRLEGDNSALHF.

The genes are TRBV5-1 and TRBJ1-6; TRBD1 is a possible D gene (6 bases). The CDR3 runs to 16 residues. From germline, CDR1 is SGHRS and CDR2 YFSETQ. Trimming left V 3 bases short and J 2 bases short, with 12 bases between. For the CDR3, the DNA is TGCGCCAGCAGCTCGGAGACAGGTCCCTATAATTCACCCCTCCACTTT. Translating it yields CASSSETGPYNSPLHF.